This TCR beta chain was captured by sequencing in a study of T cell clones after liver transplantation. Study as a whole: Three of the eight recipients were HCV-positive; the rest had non-autoimmune, non-viral transplant indications.

Sequenced by immunoSEQ multiplex PCR; TCRdb stores in-frame clones only, minus some. Of about 21,000 clones in the sample, 80% to 95% are singletons; the top ten hold around a quarter. CDR3 size: 14 residues. Germline CDR1 GTSNPN, CDR2 SVGIG (reference sequence). The junction had 6 bases not matched to a gene; V was cut back by 2 bases and J by 8 bases. CD3+CD4+ and CD3+CD8+ cells were FACS-sorted from thawed unstimulated PBMCs. Source: CD8+ T cells from blood, taken 25 months after liver transplant. The TCR originated in a human patient who received a liver transplant. The graft donor may be the source of some T cells. The chain combines TRBV30 with TRBJ2-3; 11 bases are a match to TRBD2. CDR3 nucleotides: TGTGCCTGGAGTTTAGCGGGAGGGGGAGGTACGCAGTATTTT. Translated: CAWSLAGGGGTQYF.